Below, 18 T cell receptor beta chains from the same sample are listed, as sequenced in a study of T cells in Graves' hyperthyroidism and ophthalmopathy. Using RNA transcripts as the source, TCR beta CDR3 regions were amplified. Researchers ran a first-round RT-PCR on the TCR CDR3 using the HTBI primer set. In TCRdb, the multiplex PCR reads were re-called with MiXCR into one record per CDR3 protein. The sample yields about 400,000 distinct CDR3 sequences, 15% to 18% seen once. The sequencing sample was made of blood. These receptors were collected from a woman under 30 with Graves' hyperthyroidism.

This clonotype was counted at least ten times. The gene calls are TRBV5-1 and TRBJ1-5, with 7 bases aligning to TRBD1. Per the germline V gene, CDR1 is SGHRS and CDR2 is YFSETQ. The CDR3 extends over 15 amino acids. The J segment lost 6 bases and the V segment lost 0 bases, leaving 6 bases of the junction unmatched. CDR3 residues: CASSLGAGGGQPQHF. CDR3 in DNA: TGCGCCAGCAGCTTGGGAGCAGGGGGAGGTCAGCCCCAGCATTTT.

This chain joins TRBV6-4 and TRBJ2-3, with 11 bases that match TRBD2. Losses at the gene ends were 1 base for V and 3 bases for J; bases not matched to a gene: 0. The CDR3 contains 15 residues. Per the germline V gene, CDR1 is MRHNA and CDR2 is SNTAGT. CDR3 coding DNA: TGTGCCAGCAGTGACTTAGCGGGGGGGACAGATACGCAGTATTTT. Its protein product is CASSDLAGGTDTQYF.

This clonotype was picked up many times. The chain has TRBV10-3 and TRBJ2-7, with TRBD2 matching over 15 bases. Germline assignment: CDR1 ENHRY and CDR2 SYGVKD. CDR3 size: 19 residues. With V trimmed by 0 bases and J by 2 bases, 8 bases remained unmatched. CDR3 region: CAISESTGTSGRFPYEQYF. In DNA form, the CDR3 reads TGTGCCATCAGTGAGTCCACAGGGACTAGCGGGAGGTTCCCCTACGAGCAGTACTTC.

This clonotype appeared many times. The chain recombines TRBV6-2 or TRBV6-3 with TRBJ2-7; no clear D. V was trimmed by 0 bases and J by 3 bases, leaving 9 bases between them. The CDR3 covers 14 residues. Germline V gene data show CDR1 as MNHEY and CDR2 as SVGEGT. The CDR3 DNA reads TGTGCCAGCAGTTACTCCGGGCTAAGCTACGAGCAGTACTTC. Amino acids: CASSYSGLSYEQYF.

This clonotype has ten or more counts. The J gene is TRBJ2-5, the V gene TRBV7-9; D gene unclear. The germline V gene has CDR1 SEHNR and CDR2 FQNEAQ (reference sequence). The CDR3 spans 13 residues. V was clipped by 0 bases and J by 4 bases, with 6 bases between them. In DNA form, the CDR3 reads TGTGCCAGCAGCTTAGCCGCGGTAGAGACCCAGTACTTC. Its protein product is CASSLAAVETQYF.

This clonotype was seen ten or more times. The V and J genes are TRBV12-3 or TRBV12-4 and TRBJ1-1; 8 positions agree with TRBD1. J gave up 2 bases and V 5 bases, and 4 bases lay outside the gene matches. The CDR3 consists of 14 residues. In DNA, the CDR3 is TGTGCCAGCAGTAGGGACAGGACTAACACTGAAGCTTTCTTT. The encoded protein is CASSRDRTNTEAFF.

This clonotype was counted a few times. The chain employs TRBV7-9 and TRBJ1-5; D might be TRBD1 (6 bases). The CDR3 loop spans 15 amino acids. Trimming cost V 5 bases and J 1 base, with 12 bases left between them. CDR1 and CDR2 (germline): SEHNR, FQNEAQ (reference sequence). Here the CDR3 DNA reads TGTGCCAGCAGCCCAGGGGACGGGAGCAATCAGCCCCAGCATTTT. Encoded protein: CASSPGDGSNQPQHF. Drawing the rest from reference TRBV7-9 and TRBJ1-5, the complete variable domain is DTGVSQNPRHKITKRGQNVTFRCDPISEHNRLYWYRQTLGQGPEFLTYFQNEAQLEKSRLLSDRFSAERPKGSFSTLEIQRTEQGDSAMYLCASSPGDGSNQPQHFGDGTRLSIL.

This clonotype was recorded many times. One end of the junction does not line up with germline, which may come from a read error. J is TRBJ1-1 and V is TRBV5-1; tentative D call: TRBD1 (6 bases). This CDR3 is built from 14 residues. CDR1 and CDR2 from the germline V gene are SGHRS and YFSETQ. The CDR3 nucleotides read TGTGCCAGCAGCCCAGGAGGGGGGAACACTGAAGCTTTCTTT. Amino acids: CASSPGGGNTEAFF. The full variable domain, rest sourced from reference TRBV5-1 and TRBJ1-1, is KAGVTQTPRYLIKTRGQQVTLSCSPISGHRSVSWYQQTPGQGLQFLFEYFSETQRNKGNFPGRFSGRQFSNSRSEMNVSTLELGDSALYLCASSPGGGNTEAFFGQGTRLTVV.

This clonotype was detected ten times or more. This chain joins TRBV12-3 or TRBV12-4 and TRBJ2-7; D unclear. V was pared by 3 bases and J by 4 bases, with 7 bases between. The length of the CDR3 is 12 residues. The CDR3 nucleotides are TGTGCCAGCAGTTTTGTGGGTTACGAGCAGTACTTC. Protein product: CASSFVGYEQYF.

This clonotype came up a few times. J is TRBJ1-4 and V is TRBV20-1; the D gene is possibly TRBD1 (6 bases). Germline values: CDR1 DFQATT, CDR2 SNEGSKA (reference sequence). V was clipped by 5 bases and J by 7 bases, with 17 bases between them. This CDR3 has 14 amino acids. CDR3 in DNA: TGCAGTGCTTCGGAGGGGCAGGGGACTGAAAAACTGTTTTTT. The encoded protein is CSASEGQGTEKLFF.

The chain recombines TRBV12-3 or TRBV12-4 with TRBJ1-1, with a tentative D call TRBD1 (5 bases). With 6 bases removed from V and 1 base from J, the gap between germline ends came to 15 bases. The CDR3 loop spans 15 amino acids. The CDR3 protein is CASRPGEGRNTEAFF. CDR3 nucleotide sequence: TGTGCCAGCAGGCCCGGTGAGGGGAGGAACACTGAAGCTTTCTTT.

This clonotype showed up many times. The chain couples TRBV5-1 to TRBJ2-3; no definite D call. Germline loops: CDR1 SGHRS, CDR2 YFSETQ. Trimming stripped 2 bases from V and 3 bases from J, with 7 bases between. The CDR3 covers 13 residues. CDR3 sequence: CASSFVPTDTQYF. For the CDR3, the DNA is TGCGCCAGCAGCTTTGTCCCGACAGATACGCAGTATTTT.

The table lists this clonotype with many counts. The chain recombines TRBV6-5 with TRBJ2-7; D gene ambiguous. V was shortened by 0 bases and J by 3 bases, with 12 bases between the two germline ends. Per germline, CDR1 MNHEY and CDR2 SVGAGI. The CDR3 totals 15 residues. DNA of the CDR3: TGTGCCAGCAGTTACTCGGGCTACAGCAGCTACGAGCAGTACTTC. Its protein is CASSYSGYSSYEQYF.

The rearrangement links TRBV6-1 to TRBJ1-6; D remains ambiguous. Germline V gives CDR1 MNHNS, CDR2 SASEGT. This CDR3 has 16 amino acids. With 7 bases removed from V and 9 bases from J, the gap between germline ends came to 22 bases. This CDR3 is CASTRDEGTQSSPLHF. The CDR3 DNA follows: TGTGCCAGCACCCGAGACGAGGGAACGCAGAGTTCACCCCTCCACTTT.

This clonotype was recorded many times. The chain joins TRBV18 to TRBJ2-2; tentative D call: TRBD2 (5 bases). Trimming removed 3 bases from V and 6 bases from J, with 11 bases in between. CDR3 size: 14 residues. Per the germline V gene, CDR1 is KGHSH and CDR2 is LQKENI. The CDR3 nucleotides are TGTGCCAGCTCACCGTCGGGGATTGCCGGGGAGCTGTTTTTT. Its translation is CASSPSGIAGELFF.

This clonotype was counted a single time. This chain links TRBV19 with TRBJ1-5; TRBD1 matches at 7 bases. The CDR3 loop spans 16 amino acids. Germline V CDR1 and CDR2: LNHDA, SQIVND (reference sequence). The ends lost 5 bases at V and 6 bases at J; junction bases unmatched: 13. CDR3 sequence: CASSGYTGALVQPQHF. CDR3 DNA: TGTGCCAGTAGTGGGTACACAGGGGCATTGGTTCAGCCCCAGCATTTT.

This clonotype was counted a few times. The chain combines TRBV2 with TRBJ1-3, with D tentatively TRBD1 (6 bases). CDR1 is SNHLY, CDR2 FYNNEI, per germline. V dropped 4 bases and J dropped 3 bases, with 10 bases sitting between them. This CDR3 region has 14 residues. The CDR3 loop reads CASSGADSGNTIYF. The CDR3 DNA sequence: TGTGCCAGCAGTGGGGCGGACAGTGGAAACACCATATATTTT.

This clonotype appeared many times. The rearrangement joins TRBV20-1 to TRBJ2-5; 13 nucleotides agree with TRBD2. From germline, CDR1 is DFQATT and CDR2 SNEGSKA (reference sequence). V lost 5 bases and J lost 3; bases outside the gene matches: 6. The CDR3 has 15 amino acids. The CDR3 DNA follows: TGCAGTGCTTACTTAGGACTAGCGGGAGAAGAGACCCAGTACTTC. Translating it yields CSAYLGLAGEETQYF.